Below, 31 T cell receptor beta chains from the same sample are listed, as sequenced in a study of blood T cells in healthy people across ages. The second PCR ran 7 to 11 cycles with a sample-barcoded 5' primer and J-beta primers. TCRdb re-called the 5' RACE reads through MiXCR, storing one row per CDR3 protein. The sample comprises 1.6 million or so distinct CDR3 sequences, around 35% of which are singletons, and around 11% rests with the top ten. Sequencing was performed on blood. The source of these receptors is a woman in her twenties or thirties in good health.

The chain recombines TRBV18 with TRBJ2-1, with 9 bases that match TRBD2. V gave up 3 bases and J gave up 9 bases; unmatched junction bases: 6. The CDR3 totals 14 residues. The germline V gene encodes CDR1 KGHSH and CDR2 LQKENI. This chain's CDR3 is CASSPGLASGEQFF. The CDR3 region has the DNA TGTGCCAGCTCACCGGGACTAGCCTCCGGTGAGCAGTTCTTC.

This clonotype was seen a handful of times. This sequence joins TRBV21-1 and TRBJ2-7. TRBV21-1 is termed a pseudogene. The CDR3 is 12 amino acids. The CDR3 nucleotides are TGTGCCAGCAGCAAGAGCGAATACGAGCAGTACTTC. It specifies CASSKSEYEQYF.

This clonotype was detected only a few times. V is TRBV12-3 or TRBV12-4 and J is TRBJ2-1, with D perhaps matching TRBD2 (5 bases). CDR3 length equals 12 residues. V was clipped by 7 bases and J by 12 bases, with 16 bases between them. The CDR3 DNA sequence: TGTGCCAGCAATATTGGAGGCATGGGGCAGTTCTTC. This codes for CASNIGGMGQFF.

The chain couples TRBV20-1 to TRBJ1-1; D may be TRBD1 (5 bases). Trimming shortened V by 2 bases and J by 1 base, and 11 bases separated the two germline ends. The CDR3 runs 14 residues. CDR1 is DFQATT and CDR2 is SNEGSKA in the germline V gene (reference sequence). The CDR3 spells CSARIGHPNTEAFF. Written as DNA, the CDR3 is TGCAGTGCTAGAATCGGACACCCGAACACTGAAGCTTTCTTT.

DNA for the CDR3: TGTGCCACCATGAGGACTAGCGGGAGTATTGAGCAGTTCTTC. This gives the protein CATMRTSGSIEQFF. V and J are TRBV27 and TRBJ2-1, with 13 bases that match TRBD2. Germline V gene data show CDR1 as MNHEY and CDR2 as SMNVEV (reference sequence). J was trimmed by 9 bases and V by 10 bases; bases with no gene match: 9. The CDR3 consists of 14 residues.

This clonotype was seen a handful of times. V is TRBV4-1 and J is TRBJ1-1; D gene unclear. Trimming removed 3 bases at V and 4 bases at J, with 9 bases between. The CDR3 extends over 13 amino acids. Germline V gene data show CDR1 as MGHRA and CDR2 as YSYEKL. In nucleotides, the CDR3 is TGCGCCAGCAGCCAGACTCCCCCCACTGAAGCTTTCTTT. Its protein is CASSQTPPTEAFF.

The chain uses TRBV6-2 or TRBV6-3 and TRBJ1-5; 8 nucleotides align to TRBD1. Germline lookup yields CDR1 MNHEY and CDR2 SVGEGT. The CDR3 consists of 16 residues. Trimming cost V 0 bases and J 3 bases; bases outside gene matches: 4. The CDR3 region is CASSYSGTGSNQPQHF. The CDR3 nucleotides are TGTGCCAGCAGTTACTCGGGGACAGGTTCCAATCAGCCCCAGCATTTT.

The V call is TRBV7-2, the J call TRBJ2-1; 7 nucleotides agree with TRBD1. The germline gives CDR1 SGHTA, CDR2 FQGNSA. J was trimmed by 4 bases and V by 4 bases; bases with no gene match: 7. The CDR3 sequence is 15 residues long. CDR3 nucleotides: TGTGCCAGCAGCTCCCGACAGGGATATTACAATGAGCAGTTCTTC. Translating it yields CASSSRQGYYNEQFF.

V is TRBV7-9 and J is TRBJ2-5, with 7 bases that match TRBD2. J gave up 0 bases and V 1 base, and 11 bases lay outside the gene matches. The germline V gene encodes CDR1 SEHNR and CDR2 FQNEAQ (reference sequence). This CDR3 comprises 18 residues. The CDR3 nucleotides are TGTGCCAGCAGCTTAGTTGCCGGGACTATTCTCTACCAAGAGACCCAGTACTTC. This codes for CASSLVAGTILYQETQYF.

This clonotype was seen only a few times. This chain joins TRBV9 and TRBJ2-3; TRBD1 aligns across 8 bases. Germline lookup yields CDR1 SGDLS and CDR2 YYNGEE. The length of the CDR3 is 17 residues. The V and J ends lost 0 bases and 4 bases, in that order; junction bases with no gene match: 10. CDR3 DNA: TGTGCCAGCAGCGTAGGCTGGAGGCAGGGGGCTTCAGATACGCAGTATTTT. Translation gives CASSVGWRQGASDTQYF.

Notes on this clonotype: Germline is not matched at one junction end, which may reflect a read error. The chain combines TRBV4-1 with TRBJ1-6; unclear D gene. The germline CDR1 and CDR2 sequences are MGHRA and YSYEKL. This CDR3 spans 15 amino acids. The CDR3 reads CASSQVYESNSPPHF. CDR3 DNA: TGCGCCAGCAGCCAAGTCTACGAATCCAATTCACCCCCCCACTTT.

This sequence joins TRBV5-1 and TRBJ1-1, with D uncertain. The V gene lost 5 bases and the J gene lost 7 bases, with 12 bases spanning the gap. Germline CDR1 SGHRS, CDR2 YFSETQ. This CDR3 is 12 amino acids long. CDR3 in DNA: TGCGCCAGCAGACCCAGCATCGGTGAAGCTTTCTTT. Residues: CASRPSIGEAFF.

On this clonotype: One base away lies a much larger clone, so this may be a sequencing read error. The chain is built from TRBV10-3 and TRBJ2-3; 7 nucleotides line up with TRBD1. V shed 4 bases, J shed 1 base, and the junction held 5 bases outside the gene matches. The CDR3 consists of 15 residues. Germline CDR1 ENHRY, CDR2 SYGVKD. The CDR3 DNA reads TGTGCCATCAGTGTGGGGACAGCTGGCACAGATACGCAGTATTTT. It is translated as CAISVGTAGTDTQYF.

V gene TRBV4-1 combines with J gene TRBJ2-7; 7 bases map to TRBD1. There are 15 residues in the CDR3. Per the germline V gene, CDR1 is MGHRA and CDR2 is YSYEKL. After removal of 4 bases from V and 2 bases from J, the junction contained 8 bases not matched to a gene. The CDR3 region has the DNA TGCGCCAGCAGCCCGTTGACAGGGTCAACCTACGAGCAGTACTTC. Translating gives CASSPLTGSTYEQYF.

This chain joins TRBV6-2 or TRBV6-3 and TRBJ2-7, with a tentative D call TRBD2 (6 bases). This CDR3 comprises 15 residues. V dropped 4 bases and J dropped 0 bases, with 13 bases sitting between them. The germline V gene encodes CDR1 MNHEY and CDR2 SVGEGT. The CDR3 DNA reads TGTGCCAGCAGTTCGACGGGACTGGACTCCTACGAGCAGTACTTC. It specifies CASSSTGLDSYEQYF.

The chain recombines TRBV5-1 with TRBJ2-3; no clear D gene. This CDR3 spans 15 amino acids. The V end was cut by 2 bases, the J end by 2 bases, with 12 bases between. Germline lookup yields CDR1 SGHRS and CDR2 YFSETQ. For the CDR3, the DNA is TGCGCCAGCAGCTTCCCGGCACCGAACACAGATACGCAGTATTTT. Amino acids: CASSFPAPNTDTQYF.

The J gene is TRBJ1-2, the V gene TRBV7-2; no clear D gene. Trimming pared 2 bases from V and 4 bases from J, leaving 14 bases between. The germline V gene encodes CDR1 SGHTA and CDR2 FQGNSA. The CDR3 consists of 15 residues. CDR3 nucleotide sequence: TGTGCCAGCAGCTTAAGTGAGAGTACCCTCTATGGCTACACCTTC. This gives the protein CASSLSESTLYGYTF.

This clonotype occurred a few times. The chain combines TRBV20-1 with TRBJ1-1, with D uncertain. This CDR3 has 11 amino acids. CDR1 DFQATT and CDR2 SNEGSKA come from the germline V gene (reference sequence). DNA of the CDR3: TGCACCCCAACCGTCCCCACTGAAGCTTTCTTT. Encoded protein: CTPTVPTEAFF.

This clonotype turned up a few times. The CDR3 protein is CASRNPYRGANNSPLHF. The CDR3 nucleotides read TGCGCCAGCAGAAACCCGTATCGCGGGGCTAACAATTCACCCCTCCACTTT. The chain has TRBV4-1 and TRBJ1-6; D may be TRBD1 (5 bases). Trimming removed 6 bases at V and 7 bases at J, with 22 bases between. There are 17 residues in the CDR3. In germline, CDR1 is MGHRA, CDR2 YSYEKL.

V usage is TRBV15 and J usage is TRBJ1-2; D is possibly TRBD1 (5 bases). Trimming stripped 9 bases from V and 4 bases from J, with 15 bases between. This CDR3 region has 13 residues. The germline CDR1 and CDR2 sequences are LNHNV and YYDKDF (reference sequence). The CDR3 sequence is CATDHAGSYGYTF. The CDR3 bases are TGTGCCACGGACCATGCAGGGTCCTATGGCTACACCTTC.

Comment on this clonotype: A much larger clone lies one base from this, so it may be a read error. This chain uses TRBV7-2 with TRBJ1-1; D not certain. The CDR3 has 13 residues. The germline gives CDR1 SGHTA, CDR2 FQGNSA. CDR3 in DNA: TGTGCCAACAGCTTCTCTGTGAACACTGAAGCTTTCTTT. Residues: CANSFSVNTEAFF.

The J gene is TRBJ2-1, the V gene TRBV11-2; D is unclear. This CDR3 is built from 14 residues. V lost 4 bases to trimming and J lost 3 bases, with 10 bases between them. CDR1 is SGHAT and CDR2 is FQNNGV in the germline V gene. CDR3 region: CASSSDRIYNEQFF. The DNA for the CDR3 is TGTGCCAGCAGCTCAGACCGAATCTACAATGAGCAGTTCTTC.

The genes are TRBV7-8 and TRBJ2-3, with D maybe TRBD1 (5 bases). Trimming shortened V by 1 base and J by 7 bases, and 15 bases separated the two germline ends. Germline assignment: CDR1 SGHVS and CDR2 FQNEAQ. This CDR3 is 15 amino acids long. This chain's CDR3 is CASSLGDWGLNTQYF. For the CDR3, the DNA is TGTGCCAGCAGCTTAGGAGATTGGGGCCTGAATACGCAGTATTTT. The entire variable domain, with the rest obtained from reference TRBV7-8 and TRBJ2-3, is as follows: GAGVSQSPRYKVAKRGQDVALRCDPISGHVSLFWYQQALGQGPEFLTYFQNEAQLDKSGLPSDRFFAERPEGSVSTLKIQRTQQEDSAVYLCASSLGDWGLNTQYFGPGTRLTVL.

The chain couples TRBV2 to TRBJ2-5; 8 bases match TRBD2. The CDR3 totals 14 residues. CDR1 and CDR2 from the germline V gene are SNHLY and FYNNEI. J was trimmed by 11 bases and V by 3 bases; bases with no gene match: 11. The CDR3 nucleotides are TGTGCCAGCAGTGAGGGGGAGCGGGGGAATGGGCAGTACTTC. Amino acid sequence: CASSEGERGNGQYF.

This clonotype was recorded many times. The CDR3 region has the DNA TGCGCCAGCAGCCAACTAGCCGGCTCCTACGAGCAGTACTTC. Its translation is CASSQLAGSYEQYF. J is TRBJ2-7 and V is TRBV4-1; the D gene is possibly TRBD2 (5 bases). Germline V gene sequence: CDR1 MGHRA, CDR2 YSYEKL. The V end was cut by 2 bases, the J end by 0 bases, with 8 bases between. CDR3 length: 14 amino acids.

V is TRBV6-4 and J is TRBJ1-2; tentative D call: TRBD1 (6 bases). In germline, CDR1 is MRHNA, CDR2 SNTAGT. The V end lost 6 bases, the J end lost 2 bases, and 19 bases lay between the germline ends. The length of the CDR3 is 16 residues. CDR3 in DNA: TGTGCCAGCAGCTTAAACCCCGGGACACCGAACTATGGCTACACCTTC. Translated: CASSLNPGTPNYGYTF.

J is TRBJ2-5 and V is TRBV7-9; D gene uncertain. Germline V gene data show CDR1 as SEHNR and CDR2 as FQNEAQ (reference sequence). CDR3 size: 13 residues. The V gene lost 7 bases and the J gene lost 4 bases, with 13 bases spanning the gap. CDR3 DNA sequence: TGTGCCAGCACTTCCTACAACCGAGAGACCCAGTACTTC. Its protein product is CASTSYNRETQYF.

This clonotype was observed many times. The V call is TRBV29-1, the J call TRBJ2-1, with D possibly TRBD2 on 5 matching bases. The CDR3 has 19 amino acids. CDR1 is SQVTM, CDR2 ANQGSEA, per germline. Trimming pared 3 bases from V and 8 bases from J, leaving 32 bases between. CDR3 amino acids: CSVEGAEARANGRMDEQFF. The CDR3 DNA reads as TGCAGCGTTGAGGGCGCGGAGGCTAGGGCTAACGGGCGTATGGATGAGCAGTTCTTC.

The sample holds a few counts of this clonotype. J is TRBJ2-5 and V is TRBV12-3 or TRBV12-4; D is undetermined. Trimming left V 5 bases short and J 2 bases short, with 15 bases between. This CDR3 region has 15 residues. The CDR3 reads CASSPITEIQETQYF. The DNA of the CDR3 is TGTGCCAGCAGTCCTATCACGGAGATACAAGAGACCCAGTACTTC.

This clonotype occurred a few times. CDR3 sequence (DNA): TGCAGTGCTAGAGATGTTGGCGGACTCTCCTACGAGCAGTACTTC. Its translation: CSARDVGGLSYEQYF. J is TRBJ2-7 and V is TRBV20-1, with D tentatively TRBD2 (5 bases). CDR1 DFQATT and CDR2 SNEGSKA come from the germline V gene (reference sequence). The CDR3 has 15 amino acids. The ends were cut back, 0 bases at V and 0 bases at J, with 12 bases in the middle.

The DNA for the CDR3 is TGTGCCAGCAGTTATAGCGGGGGGGTTACAGATACGCAGTATTTT. This encodes CASSYSGGVTDTQYF. The gene calls are TRBV7-2 and TRBJ2-3; 11 bases fit TRBD2. Germline CDR1 reads SGHTA; CDR2 reads FQGNSA. There are 15 residues in the CDR3. Trimming took 6 bases from V and 3 from J; bases not matched to a gene: 5.